This T cell receptor beta chain was recovered during a study of T cell responses to AZD1222 COVID-19 vaccine (dated by TCRdb to the early 2020s). Regarding the complete study: AZD1222 recipients given second doses at about 4 weeks or at about 12 weeks were pooled, since spike-specific TCR depth and breadth were not found to differ between the two schedules. A total of around 240 trial participants underwent TCR sequencing, of whom about 210 received two doses of AZD1222 and about 25 received two doses of the MenACWY control vaccine. Enrollment into the trials was organized by age into subgroups of 18-55, 56-69 and 70-plus years, and those subgroups contained roughly 140, 27 and 60 TCR-sequenced participants, respectively.

What the study reported, not specific to this receptor: The 56-69-year group was small, and its depth increase did not reach significance, likely because of low power. The vaccine-associated CD4 TCRs covered the entire spike protein, and the dominant responses fell in regions 160-218 and 743-854. Conclusions about previously exposed vaccinees are limited because only a handful of AZD1222 recipients were SARS-CoV-2 seropositive at baseline. Most participants were white British and females outnumbered males, and the authors suggested that clonal diversity may have been underestimated. Spike-specific TCR breadth and depth rose significantly after two AZD1222 doses compared with day 0 and with MenACWY recipients. Epitopes outside the regions mutated in the B.1.351 and B.1.1.7 variants were reportedly recognized by nearly half of the unique spike-specific TCRs. Because no day 14 peak-response samples were available, the repertoires could be characterized only after the peak T cell response.

The CDR3 measures 17 amino acids from cysteine to phenylalanine. Solely the CDR3 DNA is kept, with 51 bases framed from the first base. Trimming costs V 4 bases and J 6 bases, and their ends lie 23 bases apart. CDR1 and CDR2, per the germline V gene (reference sequence), are SGHNT and YYREEE. Interpreted using the paper, the time point label stands for: baseline before first vaccination. Samples from vaccinated people were obtained from the UK trials COV001 and COV002, which included a single-blind randomized controlled phase 2/3 trial of AZD1222 (ChAdOx1 nCoV-19) in healthy adults. For TCRbeta chain sequencing, PBMC samples from trial participants were taken at day 0 and at day 28 after the second dose. In the case of this clone: Its antigen is still unknown. No clone much larger than this one lies a single base away; base qualities are absent.

The CDR3 regions of human TCRbeta chains were subjected to immunosequencing. As for how the authors treated the data: TCRs in the repertoires were matched against a reference library of SARS-CoV-2-specific TCRs that had been generated with the MIRA antigen-specificity platform. Breadth meant the fraction of unique TCRs that were SARS-CoV-2-associated, whereas depth meant the fraction of total T cells that were SARS-CoV-2-associated. Using the MIRA data, every spike-specific TCR was mapped to the spike region that the TCR reacted to and assigned to either a CD4 or a CD8 class. Log10-transformed breadth and depth values were compared by one-way ANOVA with Sidak's multiple comparisons tests. Imported from immuneACCESS, the table was reduced by TCRdb to in-frame sequences with V and J called. These copies leave out some clones; in studies compared against another copy, an unresolved V gene accounts for under half, and the cause of the remainder is not known. That table gives V, J and clone size, and the DNA gave D and trimming. The sample table shows around 95,000 clones, and roughly 90% are seen once. Jointly, the top ten make up about 3% of the sample.

In this chain, TRBV5-4 is recombined with TRBJ2-1; the D gene cannot be resolved reliably. Sequencing used peripheral blood, obtained on day 0 of AZD1222 vaccination. This TCR came from an adult in good health. CDR3 reads: CASSEPKLGKTGNEQFF. Here is the DNA: TGTGCCAGCAGCGAACCCAAACTGGGTAAGACTGGCAATGAGCAGTTCTTC. The full variable domain, with segments outside the CDR3 supplied by the reference TRBV5-4 and TRBJ2-1 proteins, appears as ETGVTQSPTHLIKTRGQQVTLRCSSQSGHNTVSWYQQALGQGPQFIFQYYREEENGRGNFPPRFSGLQFPNYSSELNVNALELDDSALYLCASSEPKLGKTGNEQFFGPGTRLTVL.